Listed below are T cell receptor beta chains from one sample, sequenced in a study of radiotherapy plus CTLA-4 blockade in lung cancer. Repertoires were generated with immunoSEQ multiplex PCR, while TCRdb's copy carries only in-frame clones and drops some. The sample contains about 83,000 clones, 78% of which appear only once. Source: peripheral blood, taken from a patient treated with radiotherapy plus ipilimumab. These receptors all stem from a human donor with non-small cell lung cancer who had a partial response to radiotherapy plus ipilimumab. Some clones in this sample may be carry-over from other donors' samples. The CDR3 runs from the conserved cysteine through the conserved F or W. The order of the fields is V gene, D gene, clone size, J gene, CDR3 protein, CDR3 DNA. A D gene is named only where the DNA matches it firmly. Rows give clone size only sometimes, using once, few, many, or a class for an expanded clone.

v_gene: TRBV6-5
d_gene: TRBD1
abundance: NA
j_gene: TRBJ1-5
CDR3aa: CASSGQGRNQPQHF
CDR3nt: TGTGCCAGCAGTGGACAGGGTAGAAATCAGCCCCAGCATTTT

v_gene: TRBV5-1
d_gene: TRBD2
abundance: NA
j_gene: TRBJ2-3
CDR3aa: CASRGGSAQYF
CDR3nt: TGCGCCAGCAGGGGGGGGAGCGCGCAGTATTTT

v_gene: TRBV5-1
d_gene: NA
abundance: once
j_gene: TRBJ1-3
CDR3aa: CASSRPGDSSGNTIYF
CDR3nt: TGCGCCAGCAGCCGGCCGGGGGACTCCTCTGGAAACACCATATATTTT

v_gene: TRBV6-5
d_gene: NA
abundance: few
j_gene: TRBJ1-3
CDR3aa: CASSYSAGSGNTIYF
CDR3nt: TGTGCCAGCAGTTACTCGGCAGGTTCTGGAAACACCATATATTTT

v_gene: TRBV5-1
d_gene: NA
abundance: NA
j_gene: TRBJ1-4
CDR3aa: CASSLSGLINEKLFF
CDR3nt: TGCGCCAGCAGCCTGTCGGGACTGATTAATGAAAAACTGTTTTTT

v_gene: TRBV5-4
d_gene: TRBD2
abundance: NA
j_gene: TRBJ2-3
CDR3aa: CASSYRSGGAVDTQYF
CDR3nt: TGTGCCAGCAGCTATCGAAGCGGGGGGGCCGTAGATACGCAGTATTTT

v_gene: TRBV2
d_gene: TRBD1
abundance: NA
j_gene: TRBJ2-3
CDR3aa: CASSQQGQLRVSQYF
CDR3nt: TGTGCCAGCAGTCAACAGGGGCAACTACGGGTTTCGCAGTATTTT

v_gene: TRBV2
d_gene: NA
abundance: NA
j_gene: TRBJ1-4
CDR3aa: CASSEALGGGNEKLFF
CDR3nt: TGTGCCAGCAGTGAAGCGTTGGGCGGGGGTAATGAAAAACTGTTTTTT

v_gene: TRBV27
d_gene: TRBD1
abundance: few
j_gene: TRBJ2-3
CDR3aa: CASSRQGKDTQYF
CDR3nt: TGTGCCAGCAGCCGACAGGGGAAAGATACGCAGTATTTT

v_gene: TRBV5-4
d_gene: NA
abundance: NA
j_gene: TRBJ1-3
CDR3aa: CASSSPSPAGNTIYF
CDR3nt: TGTGCCAGCAGTTCTCCATCGCCGGCTGGAAACACCATATATTTT

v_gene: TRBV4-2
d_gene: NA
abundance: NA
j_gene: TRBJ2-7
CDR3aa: CASSPRRGFEQYF
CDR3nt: TGTGCCAGCAGCCCGCGCCGAGGTTTCGAGCAGTACTTC

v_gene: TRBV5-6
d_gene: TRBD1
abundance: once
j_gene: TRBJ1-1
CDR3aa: CASSLGGQGVRFTEAFF
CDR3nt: TGTGCCAGCAGCTTGGGAGGACAGGGGGTTCGGTTCACTGAAGCTTTCTTT

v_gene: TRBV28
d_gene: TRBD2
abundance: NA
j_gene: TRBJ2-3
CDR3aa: CASARGGRDTQYF
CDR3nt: TGTGCCAGCGCTCGGGGGGGCAGAGATACGCAGTATTTT

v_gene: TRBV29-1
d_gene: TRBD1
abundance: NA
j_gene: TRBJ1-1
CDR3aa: CSADRGTEAFF
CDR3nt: TGCAGCGCTGACAGGGGCACTGAAGCTTTCTTT

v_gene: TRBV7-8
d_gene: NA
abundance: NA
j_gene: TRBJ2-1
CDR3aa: CASSLVSGEYNEQFF
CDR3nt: TGTGCCAGCAGCTTAGTGTCAGGGGAATACAATGAGCAGTTCTTC

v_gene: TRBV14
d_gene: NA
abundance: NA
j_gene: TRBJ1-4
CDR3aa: CASTRGFNEKLFF
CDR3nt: TGTGCCAGCACCCGGGGGTTTAATGAAAAACTGTTTTTT

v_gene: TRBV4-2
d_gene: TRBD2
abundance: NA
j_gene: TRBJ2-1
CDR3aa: CASSRGTSERNEQFF
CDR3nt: TGTGCCAGCAGCCGGGGGACTAGCGAGCGGAATGAGCAGTTCTTC

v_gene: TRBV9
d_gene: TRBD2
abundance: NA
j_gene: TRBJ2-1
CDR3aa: CASSVTSSGGADEQFF
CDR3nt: TGTGCCAGCAGCGTAACATCTAGCGGGGGGGCTGATGAGCAGTTCTTC

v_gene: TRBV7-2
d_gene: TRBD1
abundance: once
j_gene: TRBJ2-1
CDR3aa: CASSRAGGNEQFF
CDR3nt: TGTGCCAGCAGCCGAGCAGGGGGCAATGAGCAGTTCTTC

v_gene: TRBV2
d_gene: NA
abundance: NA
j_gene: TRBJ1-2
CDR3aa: CASSDFGKLYGYTF
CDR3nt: TGTGCCAGCAGTGACTTCGGGAAACTCTATGGCTACACCTTC

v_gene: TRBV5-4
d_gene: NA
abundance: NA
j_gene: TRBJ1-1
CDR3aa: CASSTGQLNTEAFF
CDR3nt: TGTGCCAGCAGCACCGGACAGTTGAACACTGAAGCTTTCTTT

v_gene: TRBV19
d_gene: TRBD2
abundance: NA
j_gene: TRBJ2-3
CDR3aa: CASSMDFVSGITDTQYF
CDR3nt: TGTGCCAGTAGTATGGACTTCGTTAGCGGGATCACAGATACGCAGTATTTT

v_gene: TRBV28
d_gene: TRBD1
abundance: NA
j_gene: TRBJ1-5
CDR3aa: CASSPGTGLGQPQHF
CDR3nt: TGTGCCAGCAGTCCTGGGACAGGGTTGGGCCAGCCCCAGCATTTT

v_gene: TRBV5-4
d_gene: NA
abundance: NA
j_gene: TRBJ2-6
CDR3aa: CASSPSIWQGNSGANVLTF
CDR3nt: TGTGCCAGCAGCCCCTCCATTTGGCAGGGCAACTCTGGGGCCAACGTCCTGACTTTC

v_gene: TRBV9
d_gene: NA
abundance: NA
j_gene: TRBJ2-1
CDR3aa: CASSPSGGPWAEQFF
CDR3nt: TGTGCCAGCAGCCCCTCCGGGGGGCCTTGGGCTGAGCAGTTCTTC

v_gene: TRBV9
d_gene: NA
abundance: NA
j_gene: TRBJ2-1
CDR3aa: CASSASGLLNEQFF
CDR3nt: TGTGCCAGCAGCGCGTCGGGACTGCTCAATGAGCAGTTCTTC

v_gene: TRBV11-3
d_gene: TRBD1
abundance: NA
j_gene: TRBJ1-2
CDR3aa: CASSPRTGRTGGYTF
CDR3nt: TGTGCCAGCAGCCCCCGGACAGGCCGAACGGGTGGCTACACCTTC

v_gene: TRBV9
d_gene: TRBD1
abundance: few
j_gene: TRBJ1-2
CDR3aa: CASSVGQGNYGYTF
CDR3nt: TGTGCCAGCAGCGTAGGACAGGGGAACTATGGCTACACCTTC

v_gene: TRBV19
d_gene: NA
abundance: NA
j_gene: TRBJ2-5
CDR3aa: CASSQGTTGETQYF
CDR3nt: TGTGCCAGTAGCCAAGGGACAACGGGGGAGACCCAGTACTTC

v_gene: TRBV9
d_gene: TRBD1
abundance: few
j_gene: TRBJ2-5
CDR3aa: CASSDGTGYGETQYF
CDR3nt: TGTGCCAGCAGCGATGGGACAGGGTATGGGGAGACCCAGTACTTC

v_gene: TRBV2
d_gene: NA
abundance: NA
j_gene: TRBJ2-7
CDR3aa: CASRAGSAYEQYF
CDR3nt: TGTGCCAGCAGGGCCGGGAGTGCCTACGAGCAGTACTTC

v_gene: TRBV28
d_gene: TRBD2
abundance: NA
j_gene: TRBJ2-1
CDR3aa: CASSSPPGGVPPRYNEQFF
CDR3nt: TGTGCCAGCAGTTCTCCCCCGGGAGGGGTTCCCCCTAGATACAATGAGCAGTTCTTC

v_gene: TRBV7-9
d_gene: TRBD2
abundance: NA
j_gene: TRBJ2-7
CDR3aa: CASSYGGEQYF
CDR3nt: TGTGCCAGCAGCTACGGGGGGGAGCAGTACTTC

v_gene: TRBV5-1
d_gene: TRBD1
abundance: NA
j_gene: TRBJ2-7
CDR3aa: CASTRDRGNYEQYF
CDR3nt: TGCGCCAGCACCCGGGACAGGGGGAACTACGAGCAGTACTTC

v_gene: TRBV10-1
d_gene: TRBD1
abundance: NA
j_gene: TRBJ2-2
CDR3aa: CASRWDRGRGGELFF
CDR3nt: TGCGCCAGCAGGTGGGACAGGGGGCGCGGCGGGGAGCTGTTTTTT

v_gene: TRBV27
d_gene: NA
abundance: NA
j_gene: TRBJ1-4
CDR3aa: CASTLGGPNEKLFF
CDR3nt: TGTGCCAGCACCTTGGGGGGACCTAATGAAAAACTGTTTTTT

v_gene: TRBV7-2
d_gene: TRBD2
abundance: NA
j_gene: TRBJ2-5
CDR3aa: CASSLTSGAPETQYF
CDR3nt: TGTGCCAGCAGCTTGACTAGCGGGGCACCAGAGACCCAGTACTTC

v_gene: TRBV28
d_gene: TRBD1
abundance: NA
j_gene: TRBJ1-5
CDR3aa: CASSPRGQGGNQPQHF
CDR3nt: TGTGCCAGCAGTCCGAGGGGACAGGGTGGCAATCAGCCCCAGCATTTT

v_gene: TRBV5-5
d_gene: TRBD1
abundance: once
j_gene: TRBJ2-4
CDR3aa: CASSPGQGRNIQYF
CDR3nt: TGTGCCAGCAGCCCTGGACAGGGTAGGAACATTCAGTACTTC